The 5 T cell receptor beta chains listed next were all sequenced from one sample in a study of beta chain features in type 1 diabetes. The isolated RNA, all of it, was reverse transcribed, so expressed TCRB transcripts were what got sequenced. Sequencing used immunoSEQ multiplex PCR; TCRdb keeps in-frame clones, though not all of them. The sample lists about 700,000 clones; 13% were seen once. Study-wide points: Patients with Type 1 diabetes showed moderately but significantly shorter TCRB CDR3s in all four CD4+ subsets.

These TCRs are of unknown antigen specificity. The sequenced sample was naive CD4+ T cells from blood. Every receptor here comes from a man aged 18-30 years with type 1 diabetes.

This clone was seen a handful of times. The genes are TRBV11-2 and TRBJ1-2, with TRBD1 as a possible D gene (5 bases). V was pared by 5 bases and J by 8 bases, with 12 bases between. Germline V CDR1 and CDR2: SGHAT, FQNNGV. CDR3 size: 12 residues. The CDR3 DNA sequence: TGTGCCAGCAGCCAGGGTCAACGGGGCTACACCTTC. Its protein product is CASSQGQRGYTF.

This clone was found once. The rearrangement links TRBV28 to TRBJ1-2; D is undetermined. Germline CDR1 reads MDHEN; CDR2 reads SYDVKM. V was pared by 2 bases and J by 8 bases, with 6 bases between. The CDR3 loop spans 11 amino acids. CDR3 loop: CASSLRVGYTF. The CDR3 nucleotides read TGTGCCAGCAGTTTAAGGGTGGGCTACACCTTC.

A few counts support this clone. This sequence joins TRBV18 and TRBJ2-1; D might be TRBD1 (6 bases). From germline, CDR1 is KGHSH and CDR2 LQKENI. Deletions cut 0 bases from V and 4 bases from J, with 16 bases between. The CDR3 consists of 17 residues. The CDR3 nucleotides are TGTGCCAGCTCACCACCCATTCGGGACAACCGGTACAATGAGCAGTTCTTC. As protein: CASSPPIRDNRYNEQFF.

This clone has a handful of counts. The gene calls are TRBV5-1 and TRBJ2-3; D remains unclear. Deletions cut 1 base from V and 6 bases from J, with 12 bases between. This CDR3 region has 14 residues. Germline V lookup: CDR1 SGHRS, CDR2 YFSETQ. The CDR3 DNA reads TGCGCCAGCAGCTTGCCCTCACACGGGGATACGCAGTATTTT. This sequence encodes CASSLPSHGDTQYF.

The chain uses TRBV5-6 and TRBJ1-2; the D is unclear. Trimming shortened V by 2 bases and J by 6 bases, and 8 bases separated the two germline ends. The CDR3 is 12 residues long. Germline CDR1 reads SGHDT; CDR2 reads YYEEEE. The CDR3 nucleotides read TGTGCCAGCAGCTTATTGTCGAATGGCTACACCTTC. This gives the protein CASSLLSNGYTF.